The clone carrying this TCR beta chain was seen a few times. Its antigen remains unidentified. A read error may produce the germline difference seen at one junction end. Alongside a J-beta primer mix, a sample-barcoded 5' primer served in a second PCR lasting about 7 to 11 cycles. Unique molecular identifiers of 12 random nucleotides labeled each cDNA. Each CDR3 protein gets one entry after TCRdb re-called the 5' RACE reads with MiXCR. The sample includes some 760,000 distinct CDR3 sequences, more than 20% of them seen just once. These data come from a study of blood T cells in healthy people across ages. The study, taken as a whole, reports: For the donors, CMV status was unknown and possibly confounded expanded clonotype changes.

This CDR3 is 12 amino acids long. Germline CDR1 is SQVTM and CDR2 is ANQGSEA. Researchers collected roughly 10 milliliters of peripheral blood from every single donor. The same sample was also studied in work on T cells of mothers and their children. That source reports: Every mother supplied over 9.5 million TCR beta CDR3 reads and every child several million.

The sequenced sample consisted of blood. The TCR was taken from a boy younger than 18 in good health. The chain carries TRBV29-1 and TRBJ2-1; a possible D gene is TRBD1 (6 bases). The CDR3 loop is CGVRVGADEQFF. In nucleotides, the CDR3 is TGCGGCGTTCGTGTGGGGGCGGATGAGCAGTTCTTC.